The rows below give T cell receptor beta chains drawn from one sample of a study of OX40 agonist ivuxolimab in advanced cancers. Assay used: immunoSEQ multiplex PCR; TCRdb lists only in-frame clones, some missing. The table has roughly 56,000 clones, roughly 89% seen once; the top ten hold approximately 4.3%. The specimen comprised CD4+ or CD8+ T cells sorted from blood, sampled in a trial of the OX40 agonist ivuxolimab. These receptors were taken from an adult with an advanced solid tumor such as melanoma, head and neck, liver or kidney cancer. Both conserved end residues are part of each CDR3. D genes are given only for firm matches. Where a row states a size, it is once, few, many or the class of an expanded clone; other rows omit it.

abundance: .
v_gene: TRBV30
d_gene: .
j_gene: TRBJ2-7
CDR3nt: TGTGCCTGGAGTAACCCCTGGGCAGGGGAGATGGACGAGCAGTACTTC
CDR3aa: CAWSNPWAGEMDEQYF

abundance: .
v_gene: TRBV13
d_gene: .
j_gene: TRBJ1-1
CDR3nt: TGTGCCAGCAGCTTCCCCGGGCGGGACACTGAAGCTTTCTTT
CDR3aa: CASSFPGRDTEAFF

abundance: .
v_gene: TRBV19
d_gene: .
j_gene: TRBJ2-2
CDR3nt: TGTGCCAGTAGTATTGAGCGGTCGGGCGGGGAGCTGTTTTTT
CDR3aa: CASSIERSGGELFF

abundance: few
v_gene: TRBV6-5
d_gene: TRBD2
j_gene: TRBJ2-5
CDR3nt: TGTGCCAGCAGTACGGGGACTAGCGGCGAGACCCAGTACTTC
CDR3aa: CASSTGTSGETQYF

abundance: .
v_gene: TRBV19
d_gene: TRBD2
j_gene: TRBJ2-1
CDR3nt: TGTGCCAGTAGTCCTACTAGCGGGGGTCACAATGAGCAGTTCTTC
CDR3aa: CASSPTSGGHNEQFF

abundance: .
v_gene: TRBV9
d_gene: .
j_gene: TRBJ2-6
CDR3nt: TGTGCCAGCAGCGTCGTAGCCGCTATCTCTGGGGCCAACGTCCTGACTTTC
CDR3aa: CASSVVAAISGANVLTF

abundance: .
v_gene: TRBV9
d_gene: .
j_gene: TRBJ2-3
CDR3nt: TGTGCCAGCAGCGTCCGAGGTACGCAGTATTTT
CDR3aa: CASSVRGTQYF

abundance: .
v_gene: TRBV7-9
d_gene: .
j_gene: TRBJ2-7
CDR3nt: TGTGCCAGCACCCAGTTTCCAGGCCCCTACGAGCAGTACTTC
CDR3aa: CASTQFPGPYEQYF

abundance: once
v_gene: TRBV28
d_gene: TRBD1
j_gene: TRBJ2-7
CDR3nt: TGTGCCAGCAGTTCGTCAGGGGGCAGGTTCCCCTACGAGCAGTACTTC
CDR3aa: CASSSSGGRFPYEQYF

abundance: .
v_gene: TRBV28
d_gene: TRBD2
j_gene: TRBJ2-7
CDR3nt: TGTGCCAGCAGTTTTCCCGCGCGGACTAGCGGGAACCGCGAGCAGTACTTC
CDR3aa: CASSFPARTSGNREQYF

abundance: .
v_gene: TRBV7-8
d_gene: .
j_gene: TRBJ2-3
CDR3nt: TGTGCCAGCAGCTCGACTAGTTCAGAGACGCAGTATTTT
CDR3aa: CASSSTSSETQYF

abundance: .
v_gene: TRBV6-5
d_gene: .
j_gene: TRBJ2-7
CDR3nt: TGTGCCAGCGGACCGGGTCCAACCCTAAACTACGAGCAGTACTTC
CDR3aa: CASGPGPTLNYEQYF

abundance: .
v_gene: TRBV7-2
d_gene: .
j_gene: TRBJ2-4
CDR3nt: TGTGCCAGCAGCTTCTACAGACTAGCCAAAAACATTCAGTACTTC
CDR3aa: CASSFYRLAKNIQYF

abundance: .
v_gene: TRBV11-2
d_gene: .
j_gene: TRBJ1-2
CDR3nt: TGTGCCAGCAGCCCCCAGCTCGACAGCTATGGCTACACCTTC
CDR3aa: CASSPQLDSYGYTF

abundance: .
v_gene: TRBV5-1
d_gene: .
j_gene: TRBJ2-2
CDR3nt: TGCGCCAGCCTCGGGAGTGGGGTCACCGGGGAGCTGTTTTTT
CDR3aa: CASLGSGVTGELFF

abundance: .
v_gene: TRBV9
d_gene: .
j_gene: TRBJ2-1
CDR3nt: TGTGCCAGCAGCGTCGATCATACGCCAATGTTGCAGTTCTTC
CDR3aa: CASSVDHTPMLQFF

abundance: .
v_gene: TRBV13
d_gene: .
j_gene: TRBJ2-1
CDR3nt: TGTGCCAGCAGCTTGGACACCTACTACAATGAGCAGTTCTTC
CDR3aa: CASSLDTYYNEQFF

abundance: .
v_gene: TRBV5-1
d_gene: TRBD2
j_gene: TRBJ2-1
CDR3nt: TGCGCCAGCAGCTTGAAGGGGGCGGGAGGGCCGGGTGAGCAGTTCTTC
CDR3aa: CASSLKGAGGPGEQFF

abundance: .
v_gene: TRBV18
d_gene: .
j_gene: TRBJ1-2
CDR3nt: TGTGCCAGCTCACCCTGGACCGAAAAGATGCGCTACACCTTC
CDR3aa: CASSPWTEKMRYTF

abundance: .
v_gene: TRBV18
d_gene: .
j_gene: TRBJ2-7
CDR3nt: TGTGCCAGCTCACCATTCACCGGGGACTCCTACGAGCAGTACTTC
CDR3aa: CASSPFTGDSYEQYF

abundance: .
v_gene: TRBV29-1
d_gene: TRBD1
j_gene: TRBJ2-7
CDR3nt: TGCAGCGCCACAGGGGCTTACGAGCAGTACTTC
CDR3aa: CSATGAYEQYF

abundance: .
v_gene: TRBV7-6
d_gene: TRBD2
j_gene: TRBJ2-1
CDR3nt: TGTGCCAGCAGCCCCCTTTACGGGAGGGCTTTTAATGAGCAGTTCTTC
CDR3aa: CASSPLYGRAFNEQFF

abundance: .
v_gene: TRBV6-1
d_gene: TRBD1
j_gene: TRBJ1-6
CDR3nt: TGTGCCAGCAGTGTGGACAGGGGGAATTCACCCCTCCACTTT
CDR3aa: CASSVDRGNSPLHF

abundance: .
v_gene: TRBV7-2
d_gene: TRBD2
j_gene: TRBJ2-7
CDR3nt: TGTGCCAGCAGCTTAAGAGGCGGGGGGGCCTCGTACGAGCAGTACTTC
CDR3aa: CASSLRGGGASYEQYF

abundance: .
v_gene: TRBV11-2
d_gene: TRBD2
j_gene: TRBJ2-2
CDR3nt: TGTGCCAGCAGCCGGACTAGCGGGTATGGAAACACCGGGGAGCTGTTTTTT
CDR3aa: CASSRTSGYGNTGELFF

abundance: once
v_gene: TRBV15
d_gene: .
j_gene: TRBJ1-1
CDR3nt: TGTGCCACCAGCAGGCGGACAGAGGGAACTGAAGCTTTCTTT
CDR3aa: CATSRRTEGTEAFF

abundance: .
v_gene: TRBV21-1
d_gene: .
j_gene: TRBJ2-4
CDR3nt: TGTGCCAGCAGCAAGACCCGGTCAGGGGAAAAAAACATTCAGTACTTC
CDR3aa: CASSKTRSGEKNIQYF

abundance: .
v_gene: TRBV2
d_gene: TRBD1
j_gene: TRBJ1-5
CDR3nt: TGTGCCAGCAGATCGGACAGGCGCACCGTCTATAGCAATCAGCCCCAGCATTTT
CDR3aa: CASRSDRRTVYSNQPQHF

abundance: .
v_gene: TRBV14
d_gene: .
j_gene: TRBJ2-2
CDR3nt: TGTGCCAGCAGCCAAGGAGGAGGTCTAAGCCATCCCGGGGAGCTGTTTTTT
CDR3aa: CASSQGGGLSHPGELFF

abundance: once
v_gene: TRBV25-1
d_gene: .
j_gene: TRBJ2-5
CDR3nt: TGTGCCAGCAGTGAGGCAGGGCTAGCCCGTACGGAGACCCAGTACTTC
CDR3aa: CASSEAGLARTETQYF

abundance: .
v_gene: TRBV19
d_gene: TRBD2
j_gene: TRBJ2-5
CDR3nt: TGTGCCAGTAGTCCCCTGGTTAGCGGGGGACAAGAGACCCAGTACTTC
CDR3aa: CASSPLVSGGQETQYF

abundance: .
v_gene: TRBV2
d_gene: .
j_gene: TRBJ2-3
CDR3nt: TGTGCCAGCAAACAGAGCGGGAGCACAGATACGCAGTATTTT
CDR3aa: CASKQSGSTDTQYF

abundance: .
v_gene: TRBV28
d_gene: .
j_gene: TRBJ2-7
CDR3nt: TGTGCCAGCAGCCAACCGGGGGTCTCCTACGAGCAGTACTTC
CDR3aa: CASSQPGVSYEQYF

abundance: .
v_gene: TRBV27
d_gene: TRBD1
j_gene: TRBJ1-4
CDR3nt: TGTGCCAGCAGTTCATCTTTACAGGGGGCAACTAATGAAAAACTGTTTTTT
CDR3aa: CASSSSLQGATNEKLFF

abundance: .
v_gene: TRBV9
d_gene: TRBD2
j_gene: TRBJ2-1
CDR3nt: TGTGCCAGCAGCGCCGGGAGGGGCCAGAGCTCCTACAATGAGCAGTTCTTC
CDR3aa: CASSAGRGQSSYNEQFF

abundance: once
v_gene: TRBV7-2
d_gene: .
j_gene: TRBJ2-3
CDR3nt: TGTGCCAGCAGCTTAGCGGGCGGTACGCAGTATTTT
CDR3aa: CASSLAGGTQYF

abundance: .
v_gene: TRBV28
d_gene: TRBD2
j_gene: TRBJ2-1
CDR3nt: TGTGCCAGCAGTGGCGGGAGCCCCTCCTACAATGAGCAGTTCTTC
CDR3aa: CASSGGSPSYNEQFF

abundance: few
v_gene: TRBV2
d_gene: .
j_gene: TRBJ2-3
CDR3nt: TGTGCCAGCAGTGGATTAGGCGGGGTCACAGATACGCAGTATTTT
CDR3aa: CASSGLGGVTDTQYF

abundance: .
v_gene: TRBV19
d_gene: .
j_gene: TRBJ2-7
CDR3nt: TGTGCCAGTAGTCCGCAGGGCGAGTTCTACGAGCAGTACTTC
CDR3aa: CASSPQGEFYEQYF

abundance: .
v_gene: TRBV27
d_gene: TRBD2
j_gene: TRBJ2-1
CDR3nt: TGTGCCAGCAGAAACGCGGGCGGGAGGTATGAGCAGTTCTTC
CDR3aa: CASRNAGGRYEQFF

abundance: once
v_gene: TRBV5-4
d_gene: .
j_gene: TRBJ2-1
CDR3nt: TGTGCCAGCAGCTTGGCCGTCAATGAGCAGTTCTTC
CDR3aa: CASSLAVNEQFF

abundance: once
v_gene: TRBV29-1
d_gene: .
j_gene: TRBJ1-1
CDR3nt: TGCAGCGTTGAGCTTTACGGGAACACTGAAGCTTTCTTT
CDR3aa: CSVELYGNTEAFF

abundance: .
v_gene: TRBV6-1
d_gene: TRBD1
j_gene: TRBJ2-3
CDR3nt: TGTGCCAGCAGCTTGGACAGGTCAGGAGATACGCAGTATTTT
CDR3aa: CASSLDRSGDTQYF

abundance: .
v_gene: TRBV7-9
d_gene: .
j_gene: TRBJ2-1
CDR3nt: TGTGCCAGCAGCTCGGAGGGGGGCCTTGCCTACAATGAGCAGTTCTTC
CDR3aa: CASSSEGGLAYNEQFF

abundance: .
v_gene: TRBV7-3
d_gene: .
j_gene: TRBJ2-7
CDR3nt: TGTGCCAGCAGCCCACGAACCTACGAGCAGTACTTC
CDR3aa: CASSPRTYEQYF

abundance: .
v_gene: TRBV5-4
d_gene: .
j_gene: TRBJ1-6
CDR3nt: TGTGCCAGCAGCCTCGGGACAAGGAATTCACCCCTCCACTTT
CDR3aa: CASSLGTRNSPLHF

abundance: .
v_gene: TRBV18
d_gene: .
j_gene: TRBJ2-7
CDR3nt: TGTGCCAGCTCACCGAGAGCAGGACCGAGCTCCTACGAGCAGTACTTC
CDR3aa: CASSPRAGPSSYEQYF

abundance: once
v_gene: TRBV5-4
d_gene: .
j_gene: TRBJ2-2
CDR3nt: TGTGCCAGCAGCTTTTGGTACACCGGGGAGCTGTTTTTT
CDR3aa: CASSFWYTGELFF

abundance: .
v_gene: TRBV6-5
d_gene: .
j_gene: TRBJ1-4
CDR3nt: TGTGCCAGCAACCGGGCAGGGAATGAAAAACTGTTTTTT
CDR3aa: CASNRAGNEKLFF

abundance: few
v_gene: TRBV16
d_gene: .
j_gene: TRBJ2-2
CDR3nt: TGTGCCAGCAACTTACAGGGAAGCAACACCGGGGAGCTGTTTTTT
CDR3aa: CASNLQGSNTGELFF

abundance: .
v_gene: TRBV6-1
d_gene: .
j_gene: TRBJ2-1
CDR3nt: TGTGCCAGCAGTAGGGCGGGACACAATGAGCAGTTCTTC
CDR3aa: CASSRAGHNEQFF

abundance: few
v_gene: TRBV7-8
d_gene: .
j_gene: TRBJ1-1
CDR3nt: TGTGCCAGCAGCTTATCCGTGGGTGCCACTGAAGCTTTCTTT
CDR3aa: CASSLSVGATEAFF

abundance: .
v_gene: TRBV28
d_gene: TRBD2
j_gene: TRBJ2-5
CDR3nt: TGTGCCAGCAGTCGCACCGCTGCGGGAGTTTTGGAAGAGACCCAGTACTTC
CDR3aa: CASSRTAAGVLEETQYF

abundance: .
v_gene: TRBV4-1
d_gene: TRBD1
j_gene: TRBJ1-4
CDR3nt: TGCGCCAGCAGCCAAGATCCCCAGGGGGCGCGAAATGAAAAACTGTTTTTT
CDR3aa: CASSQDPQGARNEKLFF

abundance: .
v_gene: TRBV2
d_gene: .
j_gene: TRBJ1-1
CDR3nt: TGTGCCAGCAACCTCCAGGGACCCGTCATGAACACTGAAGCTTTCTTT
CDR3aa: CASNLQGPVMNTEAFF

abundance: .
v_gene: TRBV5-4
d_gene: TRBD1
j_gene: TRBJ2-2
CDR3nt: TGTGCCACCACAAGGGACCCACAGGGGGCCGACACCGGGGAGCTGTTTTTT
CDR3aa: CATTRDPQGADTGELFF